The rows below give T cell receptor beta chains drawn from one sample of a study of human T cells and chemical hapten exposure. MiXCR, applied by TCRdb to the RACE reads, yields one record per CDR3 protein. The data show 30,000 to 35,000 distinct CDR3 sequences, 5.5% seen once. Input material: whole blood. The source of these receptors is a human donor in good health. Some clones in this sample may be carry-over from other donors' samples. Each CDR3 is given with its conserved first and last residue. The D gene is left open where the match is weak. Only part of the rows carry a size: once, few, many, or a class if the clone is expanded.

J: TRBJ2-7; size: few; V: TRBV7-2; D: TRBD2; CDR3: CASSPGLAGDEQYF; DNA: TGTGCCAGCAGCCCCGGACTAGCGGGAGATGAGCAGTACTTC
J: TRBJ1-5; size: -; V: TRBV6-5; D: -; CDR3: CASSYSVVQPQHF; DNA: TGTGCCAGCAGTTACTCTGTCGTTCAGCCCCAGCATTTT
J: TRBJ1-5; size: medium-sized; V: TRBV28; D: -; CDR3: CASSRTGGNQPQHF; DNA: TGTGCCAGCAGTAGGACGGGGGGGAATCAGCCCCAGCATTTT
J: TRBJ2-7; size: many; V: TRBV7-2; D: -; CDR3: CASSPGPTSPSSYEQYF; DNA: TGTGCCAGCAGCCCGGGACCCACTAGCCCGAGCTCCTACGAGCAGTACTTC
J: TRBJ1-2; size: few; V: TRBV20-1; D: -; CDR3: CSAIRVDRYGYTF; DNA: TGCAGTGCTATCAGGGTCGATCGTTATGGCTACACCTTC
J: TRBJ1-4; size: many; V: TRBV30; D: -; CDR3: CAWSTPSGAGEKLFF; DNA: TGTGCCTGGAGTACACCTTCAGGGGCGGGAGAAAAACTGTTTTTT
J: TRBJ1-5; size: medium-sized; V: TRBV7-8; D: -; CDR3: CASKLGSSNQPQHF; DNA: TGTGCCAGCAAGTTGGGTAGCAGCAATCAGCCCCAGCATTTT
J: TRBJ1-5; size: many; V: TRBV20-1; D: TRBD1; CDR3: CSAPTQGAFPRAPQHF; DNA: TGCAGTGCGCCAACCCAGGGGGCTTTTCCCCGGGCGCCCCAGCATTTT
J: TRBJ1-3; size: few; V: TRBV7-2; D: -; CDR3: CASSYQALSSGNTIYF; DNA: TGTGCCAGCAGCTACCAGGCGCTGAGCTCTGGAAACACCATATATTTT
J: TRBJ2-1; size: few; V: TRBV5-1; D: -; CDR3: CASRRGDSYNEQFF; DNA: TGCGCCAGCAGGAGGGGAGACTCCTACAATGAGCAGTTCTTC
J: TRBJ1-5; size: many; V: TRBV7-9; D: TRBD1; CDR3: CASGDQGAYGNQPQHF; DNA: TGTGCCAGCGGCGATCAGGGGGCGTATGGAAATCAGCCCCAGCATTTT
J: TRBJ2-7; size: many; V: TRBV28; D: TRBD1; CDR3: CASSLGRGRGEQYF; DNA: TGTGCCAGCAGTTTAGGCAGGGGGCGCGGGGAGCAGTACTTC
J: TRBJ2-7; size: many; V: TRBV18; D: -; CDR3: CASSRRMGVDSDYEQYF; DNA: TGTGCCAGCTCACGGCGGATGGGGGTGGACAGTGACTACGAGCAGTACTTC
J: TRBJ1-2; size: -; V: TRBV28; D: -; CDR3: CASREEQGYYGYTF; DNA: TGTGCCAGCAGGGAGGAACAGGGATACTATGGCTACACCTTC
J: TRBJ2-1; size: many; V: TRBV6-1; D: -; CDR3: CASSEGGMDYNEQFF; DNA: TGTGCCAGCAGTGAGGGCGGGATGGATTACAATGAGCAGTTCTTC
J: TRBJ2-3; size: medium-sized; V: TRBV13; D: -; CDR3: CASSASSVTDTQYF; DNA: TGTGCCAGCAGCGCGTCTAGCGTCACAGATACGCAGTATTTT
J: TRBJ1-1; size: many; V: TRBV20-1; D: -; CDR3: CSAGDTARETEAFF; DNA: TGCAGTGCTGGGGACACAGCTAGGGAGACTGAAGCTTTCTTT
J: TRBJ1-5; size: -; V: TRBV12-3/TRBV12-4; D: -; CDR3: CASGTVVGRPQHF; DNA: TGTGCCAGCGGAACCGTGGTTGGTCGGCCCCAGCATTTT
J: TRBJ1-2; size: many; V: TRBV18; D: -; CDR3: CASSPPGEEPYGYTF; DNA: TGTGCCAGCTCACCACCTGGAGAAGAACCCTATGGCTACACCTTC
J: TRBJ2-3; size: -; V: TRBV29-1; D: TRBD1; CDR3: CSVTGLTDTQYF; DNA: TGCAGCGTGACAGGGCTCACAGATACGCAGTATTTT
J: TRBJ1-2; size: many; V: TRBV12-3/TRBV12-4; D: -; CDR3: CASSGRTTNYGYTF; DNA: TGTGCCAGCAGCGGACGGACTACTAACTATGGCTACACCTTC
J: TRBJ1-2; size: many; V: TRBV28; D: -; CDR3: CASSPRRGEVYGYTF; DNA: TGTGCCAGCAGTCCCCGGAGGGGAGAGGTCTATGGCTACACCTTC
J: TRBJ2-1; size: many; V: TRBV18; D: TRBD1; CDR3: CASSMRTGSMEQFF; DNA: TGTGCCAGCTCGATGCGGACAGGGAGTATGGAGCAGTTCTTC
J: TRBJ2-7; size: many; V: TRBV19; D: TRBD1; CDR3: CASSIRTGGLAQYF; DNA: TGTGCCAGTAGTATACGGACAGGAGGTCTGGCGCAGTACTTC
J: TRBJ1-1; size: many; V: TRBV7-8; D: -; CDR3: CASSLTRLGNNAEAFF; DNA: TGTGCCAGCAGCTTAACCCGGTTGGGTAACAACGCTGAAGCTTTCTTT
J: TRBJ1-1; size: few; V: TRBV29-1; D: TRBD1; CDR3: CSVEGGTGTYTEAFF; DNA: TGCAGCGTTGAAGGAGGGACAGGGACTTACACTGAAGCTTTCTTT
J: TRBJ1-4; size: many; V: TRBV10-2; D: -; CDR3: CASSVRATNEKLFF; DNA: TGCGCCAGCAGTGTCAGGGCAACTAATGAAAAACTGTTTTTT
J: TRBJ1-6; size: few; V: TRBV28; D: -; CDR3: CASSFISERLLHF; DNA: TGTGCCAGCAGTTTTATTTCGGAGCGCCTCCTCCACTTT
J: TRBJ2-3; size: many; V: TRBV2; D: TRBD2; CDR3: CASSEMGLAGADTQYF; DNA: TGTGCCAGCAGTGAAATGGGACTAGCGGGAGCAGATACGCAGTATTTT
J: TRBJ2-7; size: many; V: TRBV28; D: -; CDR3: CASSFSASSYEQYF; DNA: TGTGCCAGCAGTTTCTCGGCCAGCTCTTACGAGCAGTACTTC
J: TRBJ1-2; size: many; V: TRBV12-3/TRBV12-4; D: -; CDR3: CASTPSSSRDGYTF; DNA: TGTGCCAGCACCCCGAGTTCGAGCAGGGATGGCTACACCTTC
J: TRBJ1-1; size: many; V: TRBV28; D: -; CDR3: CASSYPPGKGNTEAFF; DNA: TGTGCCAGCAGTTACCCACCAGGGAAGGGGAACACTGAAGCTTTCTTT
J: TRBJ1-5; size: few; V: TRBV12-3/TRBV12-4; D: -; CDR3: CASTDRYQPQHF; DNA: TGTGCCAGCACCGACAGATATCAGCCCCAGCATTTT
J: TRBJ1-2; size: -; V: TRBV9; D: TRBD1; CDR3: CASSVAPGTGSGSNYGYTF; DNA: TGTGCCAGCAGCGTAGCTCCCGGGACAGGGAGCGGGTCTAACTATGGCTACACCTTC
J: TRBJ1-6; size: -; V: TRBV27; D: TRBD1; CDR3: CASSLMGTENNSPLHF; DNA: TGTGCCAGCAGTTTAATGGGGACAGAGAATAATTCACCCCTCCACTTT
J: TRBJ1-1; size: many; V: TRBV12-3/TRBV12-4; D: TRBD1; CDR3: CASTQDRTTEAFF; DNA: TGTGCCAGCACCCAGGACAGGACTACTGAAGCTTTCTTT
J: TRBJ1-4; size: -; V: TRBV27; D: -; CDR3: CASSSDIRGIKLFF; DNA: TGTGCCAGCAGCTCGGACATCCGAGGGATTAAACTGTTTTTT
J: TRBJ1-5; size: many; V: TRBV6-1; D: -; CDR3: CASRMNSNQPQHF; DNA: TGTGCCAGCAGGATGAATAGCAATCAGCCCCAGCATTTT
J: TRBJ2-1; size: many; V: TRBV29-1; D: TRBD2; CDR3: CSVELREGSSAYNEQFF; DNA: TGCAGCGTTGAACTCCGGGAGGGAAGCAGCGCCTACAATGAGCAGTTCTTC
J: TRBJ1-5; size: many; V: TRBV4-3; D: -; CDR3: CASSQDGTVNQPQHF; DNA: TGCGCCAGCAGCCAAGATGGAACAGTGAATCAGCCCCAGCATTTT
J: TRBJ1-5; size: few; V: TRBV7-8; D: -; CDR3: CASSLGARNQPQHF; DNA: TGTGCCAGCAGCTTAGGCGCTCGCAATCAGCCCCAGCATTTT
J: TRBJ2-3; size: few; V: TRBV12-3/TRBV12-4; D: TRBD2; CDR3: CASSSYRTSGGPDTQYF; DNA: TGTGCCAGCAGTTCCTATCGAACTAGCGGGGGGCCAGATACGCAGTATTTT
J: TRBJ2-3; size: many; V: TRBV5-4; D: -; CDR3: CASSSGNGDSRDTQYF; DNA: TGTGCCAGCAGCTCCGGGAATGGGGACTCCAGAGATACGCAGTATTTT
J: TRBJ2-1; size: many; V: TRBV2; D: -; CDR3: CASSEGPSGGDEQFF; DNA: TGTGCCAGCAGTGAGGGACCCAGCGGCGGAGATGAGCAGTTCTTC
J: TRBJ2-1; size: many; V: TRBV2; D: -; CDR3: CASSDNGGRREQFF; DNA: TGTGCCAGCAGTGATAATGGGGGAAGGCGTGAGCAGTTCTTC
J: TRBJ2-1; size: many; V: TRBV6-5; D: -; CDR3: CASSSRTGRAYNEQFF; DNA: TGTGCCAGCAGTTCCCGGACAGGGAGGGCCTACAATGAGCAGTTCTTC
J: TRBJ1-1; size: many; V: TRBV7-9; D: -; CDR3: CASSLDSMEAFF; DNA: TGTGCCAGCAGCTTAGACAGCATGGAAGCTTTCTTT
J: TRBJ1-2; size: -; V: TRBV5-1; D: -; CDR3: CASSPGQPGVIYGYTF; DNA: TGCGCCAGCAGCCCAGGACAGCCAGGCGTTATATATGGCTACACCTTC
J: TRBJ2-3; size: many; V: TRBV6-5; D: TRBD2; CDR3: CASSYVAGAEDTQYF; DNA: TGTGCCAGCAGTTACGTAGCGGGGGCTGAAGATACGCAGTATTTT
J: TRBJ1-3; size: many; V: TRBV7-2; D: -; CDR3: CASSLSTGDSGNTIYF; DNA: TGTGCCAGCAGCTTATCTACTGGCGACTCTGGAAACACCATATATTTT
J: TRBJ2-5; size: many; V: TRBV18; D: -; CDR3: CASSPQETQYF; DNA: TGTGCCAGCTCACCACAAGAGACCCAGTACTTC
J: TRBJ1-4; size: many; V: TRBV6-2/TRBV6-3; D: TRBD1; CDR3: CASSYHRPGQGTEKLFF; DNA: TGTGCCAGCAGTTATCATCGACCGGGACAGGGTACTGAAAAACTGTTTTTT
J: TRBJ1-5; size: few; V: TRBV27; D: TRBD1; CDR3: CASSFGQGAGQPQHF; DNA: TGTGCCAGCAGTTTCGGACAGGGGGCAGGTCAGCCCCAGCATTTT
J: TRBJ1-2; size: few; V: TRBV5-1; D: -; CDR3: CASSRDPQLLDGYTF; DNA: TGCGCCAGCAGCAGGGACCCCCAGTTATTAGATGGCTACACCTTC
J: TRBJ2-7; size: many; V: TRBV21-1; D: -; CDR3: CASSVEDSQVSYEQYF; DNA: TGTGCCAGCAGCGTAGAAGACAGTCAAGTCTCCTACGAGCAGTACTTC